A selection of T cell receptor beta chains follows, all from one sample in a study of OX40 agonist ivuxolimab in advanced cancers. Data came from immunoSEQ multiplex PCR; TCRdb stores just in-frame clones and leaves some out. The sample lists tens of thousands of clones, 88% occurring once. Material: CD4+ or CD8+ T cells sorted from blood, obtained in a trial of the OX40 agonist ivuxolimab. These receptors came from an adult with an advanced solid tumor such as melanoma, head and neck, liver or kidney cancer. Both conserved end residues are part of each CDR3. Fields, in order: J gene, D gene, V gene, clone size, CDR3 protein, CDR3 DNA. D genes are given only for firm matches. Rows may omit the clone size; those that give it use once, few, many or a size class.

J gene: TRBJ2-3; D gene: TRBD2; V gene: TRBV14; clone size: .; CDR3 protein: CASSQDQTSGRFSTDTQYF; CDR3 DNA: TGTGCCAGCAGCCAAGATCAGACTAGCGGGAGGTTTAGCACAGATACGCAGTATTTT
J gene: TRBJ2-3; D gene: .; V gene: TRBV7-9; clone size: .; CDR3 protein: CASDSVNTDTQYF; CDR3 DNA: TGTGCCAGCGATAGCGTGAACACAGATACGCAGTATTTT
J gene: TRBJ1-1; D gene: .; V gene: TRBV11-2; clone size: .; CDR3 protein: CASSLVGPGGAFF; CDR3 DNA: TGTGCCAGCAGCTTAGTAGGACCCGGCGGGGCTTTCTTT
J gene: TRBJ1-3; D gene: .; V gene: TRBV19; clone size: .; CDR3 protein: CASMGGGAESGNTIYF; CDR3 DNA: TGTGCCAGTATGGGAGGGGGGGCTGAGTCTGGAAACACCATATATTTT
J gene: TRBJ2-2; D gene: TRBD1; V gene: TRBV19; clone size: once; CDR3 protein: CASSPGTGGTGELFF; CDR3 DNA: TGTGCCAGTAGTCCAGGGACAGGGGGTACCGGGGAGCTGTTTTTT
J gene: TRBJ2-1; D gene: TRBD1; V gene: TRBV11-3; clone size: .; CDR3 protein: CASSTRGHEQFF; CDR3 DNA: TGTGCCAGCAGCACCAGGGGGCATGAGCAGTTCTTC
J gene: TRBJ2-7; D gene: TRBD1; V gene: TRBV10-3; clone size: .; CDR3 protein: CAITGQGLYEQYF; CDR3 DNA: TGTGCCATCACCGGACAGGGACTTTACGAGCAGTACTTC
J gene: TRBJ2-5; D gene: TRBD2; V gene: TRBV28; clone size: .; CDR3 protein: CASSDTSGSYETQYF; CDR3 DNA: TGTGCCAGCAGTGATACTAGCGGGAGTTATGAGACCCAGTACTTC
J gene: TRBJ1-1; D gene: TRBD1; V gene: TRBV19; clone size: few; CDR3 protein: CASTRRTGETEAFF; CDR3 DNA: TGTGCCAGTACCCGAAGGACAGGGGAGACTGAAGCTTTCTTT
J gene: TRBJ2-7; D gene: TRBD1; V gene: TRBV7-9; clone size: .; CDR3 protein: CASSGTGTYEQYF; CDR3 DNA: TGTGCCAGCAGCGGGACAGGGACCTACGAGCAGTACTTC
J gene: TRBJ1-3; D gene: .; V gene: TRBV5-4; clone size: once; CDR3 protein: CASSPMGGSGNTIYF; CDR3 DNA: TGTGCCAGCAGCCCCATGGGAGGCTCTGGAAACACCATATATTTT
J gene: TRBJ1-5; D gene: TRBD1; V gene: TRBV7-2; clone size: .; CDR3 protein: CASSLVGTGGQPQHF; CDR3 DNA: TGTGCCAGCAGCTTAGTAGGGACAGGGGGACAGCCCCAGCATTTT
J gene: TRBJ2-7; D gene: TRBD2; V gene: TRBV5-1; clone size: .; CDR3 protein: CASRGSGRPYEQYF; CDR3 DNA: TGCGCCAGCAGAGGGAGCGGGAGACCCTACGAGCAGTACTTC
J gene: TRBJ2-1; D gene: .; V gene: TRBV9; clone size: .; CDR3 protein: CASSVTASSYNEQFF; CDR3 DNA: TGTGCCAGCAGCGTGACAGCGAGCTCCTACAATGAGCAGTTCTTC
J gene: TRBJ2-3; D gene: TRBD2; V gene: TRBV11-2; clone size: .; CDR3 protein: CASSFALAGVWDF; CDR3 DNA: TGTGCCAGCAGCTTCGCACTAGCGGGAGTGTGGGATTTT